These 32 T cell receptor beta chains share one sample of origin, sequenced in a study of blood T cell repertoires in COVID-19. Here immunoSEQ multiplex PCR was the method, and the copy in TCRdb shows in-frame clones only, minus some. The sample has approximately 270,000 clones, 91% seen once. The sample taken for sequencing was PBMCs or T cells enriched from blood (not recorded which). These receptors were obtained from a human donor in a cohort exposed to, infected with or recovered from COVID-19 (not recorded which). The donor label of this sample is uncertain.

Remarks on this clone: This specimen includes other DNA sequences encoding the same CDR3. The chain carries TRBV9 and TRBJ2-5; the match to TRBD2 covers 10 bases. Germline CDR1 and CDR2: SGDLS and YYNGEE. This CDR3 has 15 amino acids. V lost 2 bases, J lost 2 bases, and 3 bases stayed unmatched. The CDR3 DNA follows: TGTGCCAGCAGCGTTAGCGGGGGGCTACAAGAGACCCAGTACTTC. Translation: CASSVSGGLQETQYF.

The chain recombines TRBV30 with TRBJ1-4, with 7 bases aligning to TRBD1. The trim removed 3 bases at V and 5 bases at J, leaving 6 bases unmatched. The CDR3 totals 14 residues. Germline loops: CDR1 GTSNPN, CDR2 SVGIG (reference sequence). The CDR3 region has the DNA TGTGCCTGGAGCGAATCAGGGGGGAATGAAAAACTGTTTTTT. This codes for CAWSESGGNEKLFF.

J is TRBJ2-3 and V is TRBV20-1; D is ambiguous. Germline lookup yields CDR1 DFQATT and CDR2 SNEGSKA (reference sequence). This CDR3 contains 11 residues. V was trimmed by 7 bases and J by 9 bases, leaving 14 bases between them. CDR3 sequence: CSVSVPGTQYF. In DNA, the CDR3 is TGCAGTGTTTCGGTCCCCGGGACGCAGTATTTT.

This clone was picked up one time. V usage is TRBV11-2 and J usage is TRBJ1-1; TRBD1 might be the D (6 bases). The CDR3 spans 15 residues. The V end was cut by 5 bases, the J end by 0 bases, with 13 bases between. Germline-derived CDR1 and CDR2 are SGHAT and FQNNGV. DNA for the CDR3: TGTGCCAGCAGCCCAGGGGTACTCCTGAACACTGAAGCTTTCTTT. It translates to CASSPGVLLNTEAFF.

This clone occurred once. This chain joins TRBV4-2 and TRBJ2-3; 10 bases agree with TRBD2. The CDR3 is made up of 18 amino acids. The germline V gene has CDR1 LGHNA and CDR2 YNFKEQ. V trimming: 3 bases; J trimming: 3 bases; junction bases outside the gene matches: 12. The CDR3 region has the DNA TGTGCCAGCAGCCAGATGGGGGCAGCGGGGGGGCGTACAGATACGCAGTATTTT. Translation: CASSQMGAAGGRTDTQYF.

In DNA form, the CDR3 reads TGTGCCAGCAGCCCCTCGGCGACTAGCGGGGGGGCCCCACAAGAGACCCAGTACTTC. Protein: CASSPSATSGGAPQETQYF. The V call is TRBV7-2, the J call TRBJ2-5; 14 bases map to TRBD2. Germline-derived CDR1 and CDR2 are SGHTA and FQGNSA. The CDR3 sequence is 19 residues long. The trim removed 5 bases at V and 2 bases at J, leaving 13 bases unmatched.

The gene calls are TRBV4-2 and TRBJ1-1; 10 bases match TRBD1. The CDR3 sequence is 16 residues long. Losses at the gene ends were 4 bases for V and 0 bases for J; bases not matched to a gene: 5. Germline lookup yields CDR1 LGHNA and CDR2 YNFKEQ. The CDR3 nucleotides read TGTGCCAGCAGCCCCCGGGACAGGGGATTGAACACTGAAGCTTTCTTT. This gives the protein CASSPRDRGLNTEAFF.

The chain has TRBV5-1 and TRBJ2-7; a weak D match, TRBD1 (6 bases). The CDR3 spans 13 residues. Germline loops: CDR1 SGHRS, CDR2 YFSETQ. Trimming took off 0 bases at V and 6 bases at J, with 10 bases between the two ends. The CDR3 region is CASSLVGTSEQYF. In nucleotides, the CDR3 is TGCGCCAGCAGCTTGGTTGGGACATCCGAGCAGTACTTC.

The sample holds a few counts of this clone. The chain joins TRBV7-9 to TRBJ2-7; D remains unclear. The V end lost 2 bases, the J end lost 5 bases, and 13 bases lay between the germline ends. Looked up from germline, CDR1 is SEHNR and CDR2 is FQNEAQ (reference sequence). The CDR3 loop spans 14 amino acids. In DNA, the CDR3 is TGTGCCAGCAGCTTATTGCAAATGGGCCACGAGCAGTACTTC. Protein sequence: CASSLLQMGHEQYF. The full variable domain, rest sourced from reference TRBV7-9 and TRBJ2-7, is DTGVSQNPRHKITKRGQNVTFRCDPISEHNRLYWYRQTLGQGPEFLTYFQNEAQLEKSRLLSDRFSAERPKGSFSTLEIQRTEQGDSAMYLCASSLLQMGHEQYFGPGTRLTVT.

This rearrangement joins TRBV18 to TRBJ1-4; 9 nucleotides agree with TRBD1. Germline CDR1 KGHSH, CDR2 LQKENI. V was pared by 3 bases and J by 4 bases, with 6 bases of the junction left unmatched. The length of the CDR3 is 16 residues. The CDR3 protein is CASSPTGGSDNEKLFF. The CDR3 bases are TGTGCCAGCTCACCCACAGGGGGCTCTGATAATGAAAAACTGTTTTTT.

CDR3 sequence reads: CASSLGQGAYEQYF. The CDR3 bases are TGTGCCAGCAGCCTTGGGCAGGGGGCCTACGAGCAGTACTTC. The chain carries TRBV6-2 or TRBV6-3 and TRBJ2-7; 7 bases align to TRBD1. Germline CDR1 and CDR2: MNHEY and SVGEGT. CDR3 length: 14 amino acids. V trimming: 6 bases; J trimming: 2 bases; junction bases outside the gene matches: 7.

The chain links TRBV19 to TRBJ2-7; 8 nucleotides match TRBD1. This CDR3 spans 15 amino acids. Germline values: CDR1 LNHDA, CDR2 SQIVND (reference sequence). J lost 9 bases, V lost 4 bases, and 14 bases had no gene match. The CDR3 nucleotides read TGTGCCAGTAGTACTACCTCGGACAGGGCTTCTAGGCAGTACTTC. As protein: CASSTTSDRASRQYF. The variable domain in full, completed from reference TRBV19 and TRBJ2-7, reads DGGITQSPKYLFRKEGQNVTLSCEQNLNHDAMYWYRQDPGQGLRLIYYSQIVNDFQKGDIAEGYSVSREKKESFPLTVTSAQKNPTAFYLCASSTTSDRASRQYFGPGTRLTVT.

The rearrangement uses TRBV2 and TRBJ1-4; the match to TRBD1 covers 8 bases. Germline CDR1 and CDR2: SNHLY and FYNNEI. Trimming cost V 4 bases and J 8 bases; bases outside gene matches: 9. The CDR3 length is 15 residues. The CDR3: CASSAQTGVGEKLFF. The CDR3 DNA reads TGTGCCAGCAGTGCCCAGACAGGGGTCGGGGAAAAACTGTTTTTT.

The rearrangement joins TRBV7-2 to TRBJ2-1; 7 bases agree with TRBD1. The CDR3 length is 13 residues. The V and J ends lost 5 bases and 5 bases, in that order; junction bases with no gene match: 3. Germline V gene sequence: CDR1 SGHTA, CDR2 FQGNSA. In nucleotides, the CDR3 is TGTGCCAGCAGCCTAGGACAGGACAATGAGCAGTTCTTC. Translation: CASSLGQDNEQFF. Full variable domain (outside the CDR3, taken from reference TRBV7-2 and TRBJ2-1): GAGVSQSPSNKVTEKGKDVELRCDPISGHTALYWYRQSLGQGLEFLIYFQGNSAPDKSGLPSDRFSAERTGGSVSTLTIQRTQQEDSAVYLCASSLGQDNEQFFGPGTRLTVL.

This clone was seen once. The chain employs TRBV3-1 (or the pseudogene TRBV3-2) and TRBJ2-7, with 7 positions matching TRBD1. V trimming: 1 base; J trimming: 4 bases; junction bases outside the gene matches: 4. Germline CDR1 and CDR2: LGHDT and YNNKEL (reference sequence). This CDR3 is built from 14 residues. The CDR3 nucleotides read TGTGCCAGCAGCCAAGGACAGGGTGGATACGAGCAGTACTTC. The encoded protein is CASSQGQGGYEQYF.

This clone was counted only a few times. This chain joins TRBV15 and TRBJ2-1, with D maybe TRBD1 (6 bases). Trimming left V 4 bases short and J 5 bases short, with 12 bases between. This CDR3 spans 14 amino acids. Germline-derived CDR1 and CDR2 are LNHNV and YYDKDF (reference sequence). The CDR3 loop is CATSNRRTDNEQFF. The CDR3 nucleotides read TGTGCCACCAGCAACAGAAGGACAGACAATGAGCAGTTCTTC.

The chain employs TRBV4-1 and TRBJ2-2; D may be TRBD1 (6 bases). Looked up from germline, CDR1 is MGHRA and CDR2 is YSYEKL. V was shortened by 2 bases and J by 5 bases, with 6 bases between the two germline ends. This CDR3 contains 13 residues. The CDR3 reads CASSQRGTGELFF. The DNA of the CDR3 is TGCGCCAGCAGCCAAAGGGGGACCGGGGAGCTGTTTTTT.

The rearrangement uses TRBV6-1 and TRBJ2-3; tentative D call: TRBD1 (5 bases). The V gene lost 2 bases and the J gene lost 1 base, with 7 bases spanning the gap. Germline V gives CDR1 MNHNS, CDR2 SASEGT. This CDR3 region has 14 residues. CDR3 protein: CASSEQGGTDTQYF. The DNA for the CDR3 is TGTGCCAGCAGTGAACAGGGTGGCACAGATACGCAGTATTTT.

This clone occurred once. The chain combines TRBV5-1 with TRBJ2-2, with TRBD2 matching over 12 bases. Germline trimming cut 2 bases from V and 6 bases from J; bases unmatched to any gene: 8. Germline-derived CDR1 and CDR2 are SGHRS and YFSETQ. CDR3 length: 17 amino acids. CDR3 coding DNA: TGCGCCAGCAGCTTACTAGCGGGGGGACAGCGGTCCGGGGAGCTGTTTTTT. It specifies CASSLLAGGQRSGELFF.

The genes are TRBV3-1 (or the pseudogene TRBV3-2) and TRBJ2-5; D perhaps matches TRBD2 (6 bases). Germline V CDR1 and CDR2: LGHDT, YNNKEL (reference sequence). The V and J ends lost 6 bases and 4 bases respectively, with 18 bases between them. This CDR3 is built from 15 residues. CDR3 region: CASSRLDNGGETQYF. The CDR3 DNA sequence: TGTGCCAGCAGTCGGCTTGATAACGGGGGAGAGACCCAGTACTTC.

This chain joins TRBV20-1 and TRBJ1-5; 7 bases fit TRBD1. This CDR3 is 13 amino acids long. Per the germline V gene, CDR1 is DFQATT and CDR2 is SNEGSKA (reference sequence). V lost 4 bases and J lost 7; bases outside the gene matches: 7. As DNA, the CDR3 is TGCAGTGCTAATGACAGGGTAAAACAGCCCCAGCATTTT. It yields the protein CSANDRVKQPQHF.

The genes are TRBV5-1 and TRBJ2-3; the D gene is possibly TRBD2 (5 bases). The CDR3 length is 18 residues. Germline V lookup: CDR1 SGHRS, CDR2 YFSETQ. V lost 3 bases and J lost 1, with 21 bases in between. The CDR3 region has the DNA TGCGCCAGCAGCTGGAACCCACGTGGGGAGACTGGCACAGATACGCAGTATTTT. It is translated as CASSWNPRGETGTDTQYF.

The chain combines TRBV5-6 with TRBJ2-3, with 11 bases lining up with TRBD2. Germline CDR1 SGHDT, CDR2 YYEEEE. V shed 7 bases, J shed 4 bases, and the junction held 8 bases outside the gene matches. CDR3 length equals 15 residues. The CDR3 is CASGRLAGLPDTQYF. DNA of the CDR3: TGTGCCAGCGGGAGACTAGCGGGGCTTCCAGATACGCAGTATTTT.

The chain combines TRBV7-2 with TRBJ2-3, with TRBD2 matching 9 bases. Germline lookup yields CDR1 SGHTA and CDR2 FQGNSA. CDR3 length equals 17 residues. Trimming removed 5 bases from V and 2 bases from J; junction bases left unmatched: 11. The CDR3: CASSPKPSGTLTDTQYF. In nucleotides, the CDR3 is TGTGCCAGCAGCCCTAAGCCTAGCGGGACTCTCACAGATACGCAGTATTTT.

The chain has TRBV19 and TRBJ1-2, with D maybe TRBD1 (6 bases). Germline-derived CDR1 and CDR2 are LNHDA and SQIVND (reference sequence). V shed 5 bases and J shed 7 bases, with 17 bases lying between them. The CDR3 is 14 amino acids. The CDR3 region is CASSLQDRDVGYTF. CDR3 nucleotides: TGTGCCAGTAGTCTCCAGGACAGAGACGTTGGCTACACCTTC.

This chain links TRBV7-2 with TRBJ2-5, with 7 nucleotides matching TRBD2. Per germline, CDR1 SGHTA and CDR2 FQGNSA. The CDR3 length is 15 residues. With 5 bases clipped from V and 3 bases from J, the junction kept 9 bases outside the gene matches. This CDR3 reads CASSPPGSGKETQYF. The CDR3 region has the DNA TGTGCCAGCAGCCCCCCTGGGAGCGGGAAAGAGACCCAGTACTTC. The full variable domain, rest sourced from reference TRBV7-2 and TRBJ2-5, is GAGVSQSPSNKVTEKGKDVELRCDPISGHTALYWYRQSLGQGLEFLIYFQGNSAPDKSGLPSDRFSAERTGGSVSTLTIQRTQQEDSAVYLCASSPPGSGKETQYFGPGTRLLVL.

V and J are TRBV7-3 and TRBJ1-6; the D is unclear. The length of the CDR3 is 13 residues. Germline V lookup: CDR1 SGHTA, CDR2 FQGTGA. Trimming took off 5 bases at V and 7 bases at J, with 9 bases between the two ends. The CDR3 loop is CASSEGMNSPLHF. The DNA of the CDR3 is TGTGCCAGCAGCGAGGGTATGAATTCACCCCTCCACTTT.

V and J are TRBV29-1 and TRBJ1-2, with 8 bases identical to TRBD1. J gave up 6 bases and V 6 bases, and 12 bases lay outside the gene matches. Per germline, CDR1 SQVTM and CDR2 ANQGSEA. There are 14 residues in the CDR3. The CDR3 DNA reads TGCAGCGTAGGCCTAGACAGGGGAGGGAATGGCTACACCTTC. This codes for CSVGLDRGGNGYTF.

On this clone itself: Mismatch with germline at one junction end may stem from a read error. This chain uses TRBV29-1 with TRBJ1-2, with a possible D match to TRBD1 (5 bases). Germline V gene data show CDR1 as SQVTM and CDR2 as ANQGSEA. The CDR3 runs 17 residues. The CDR3 spells CSVEGGQGVTLNYGYTF. The CDR3 nucleotides read TGCAGCGTCGAAGGTGGGCAGGGCGTCACCCTGAACTATGGCTACACCTTC.

The rearrangement links TRBV5-4 to TRBJ1-4; 10 bases line up with TRBD1. Germline trimming cut 5 bases from V and 6 bases from J; bases unmatched to any gene: 10. The germline V gene encodes CDR1 SGHNT and CDR2 YYREEE (reference sequence). CDR3 length: 16 amino acids. The CDR3 loop reads CASRDTSGTGDEKLFF. The DNA for the CDR3 is TGTGCCAGCAGAGATACATCCGGGACAGGGGATGAAAAACTGTTTTTT.

The chain couples TRBV5-1 to TRBJ1-1; TRBD1 matches 7 bases. Germline values: CDR1 SGHRS, CDR2 YFSETQ. The CDR3 runs 13 residues. Trimming took 0 bases from V and 11 from J; bases not matched to a gene: 7. The CDR3 bases are TGCGCCAGCAGCTTGGGACAGGGAATGTATGCTTTCTTT. This translates into CASSLGQGMYAFF.

The gene calls are TRBV19 and TRBJ1-4; the match to TRBD1 covers 11 bases. The trim removed 5 bases at V and 0 bases at J, leaving 11 bases unmatched. CDR1 and CDR2 from the germline V gene are LNHDA and SQIVND (reference sequence). The CDR3 is made up of 19 amino acids. DNA for the CDR3: TGTGCCAGTAGTCCGCGGACAGGGGGCCCCATTGCAACTAATGAAAAACTGTTTTTT. This gives the protein CASSPRTGGPIATNEKLFF.